These 10 T cell receptor beta chains share one sample of origin, sequenced in a study of blood T cell repertoires in COVID-19. Some clones are missing from TCRdb's copy, which holds only in-frame ones; the method was immunoSEQ multiplex PCR. In the table there are 250,000 or so clones, around four fifths of which are singletons. Sequenced input: peripheral blood. The receptors originated from a woman of 80 years or more with acute or convalescent COVID-19.

This chain uses TRBV7-3 with TRBJ1-1, with TRBD1 identical over 9 bases. The CDR3 runs to 16 residues. With V trimmed by 5 bases and J by 10 bases, 17 bases remained unmatched. Germline CDR1 SGHTA, CDR2 FQGTGA. As DNA, the CDR3 is TGTGCCAGCAGCCCTTCGGTTAATCCGGGACAGGGAAGAGCTTTCTTT. As protein: CASSPSVNPGQGRAFF.

The rearrangement links TRBV2 to TRBJ1-1; D ambiguous. V was cut by 8 bases and J by 1 base, with 5 bases left in between. CDR3 length equals 11 residues. The germline CDR1 and CDR2 sequences are SNHLY and FYNNEI. CDR3 DNA: TGTGCCAGCGGTAGGAACACTGAAGCTTTCTTT. Translating it yields CASGRNTEAFF.

J is TRBJ2-2 and V is TRBV27; D may be TRBD1 (5 bases). V was pared by 0 bases and J by 0 bases, with 8 bases between. Germline V gives CDR1 MNHEY, CDR2 SMNVEV (reference sequence). The CDR3 consists of 16 residues. The CDR3 sequence is CASSLSKGTNTGELFF. In nucleotides, the CDR3 is TGTGCCAGCAGTTTATCGAAGGGGACGAACACCGGGGAGCTGTTTTTT.

This clone was counted a few times. V gene TRBV19 combines with J gene TRBJ1-2, with D tentatively TRBD1 (6 bases). Germline lookup yields CDR1 LNHDA and CDR2 SQIVND (reference sequence). Trimming stripped 5 bases from V and 7 bases from J, with 20 bases between. The length of the CDR3 is 15 residues. The CDR3: CASSETGPLTIGYTF. The CDR3, as DNA: TGTGCCAGTAGTGAGACAGGACCACTAACTATTGGCTACACCTTC.

This sequence joins TRBV6-5 and TRBJ1-1; 7 bases align to TRBD1. V gave up 9 bases and J gave up 1 base; unmatched junction bases: 8. This CDR3 contains 14 residues. CDR1 MNHEY and CDR2 SVGAGI come from the germline V gene. The DNA for the CDR3 is TGTGCCAGTTCACAATGGACAGGGAACACTGAAGCTTTCTTT. This translates into CASSQWTGNTEAFF.

In this sample, this clone turned up a few times. The chain employs TRBV4-1 and TRBJ1-5, with TRBD1 matching over 7 bases. The germline V gene encodes CDR1 MGHRA and CDR2 YSYEKL. Trimming at V came to 2 bases and at J to 1 base, leaving 5 bases not matched to a gene. CDR3 length: 16 residues. The CDR3 region has the DNA TGCGCCAGCAGCCAACGGCAGGGGGAAAGCAATCAGCCCCAGCATTTT. It specifies CASSQRQGESNQPQHF.

The chain uses TRBV5-4 and TRBJ1-4; 11 positions agree with TRBD1. The V gene's germline CDR1 is SGHNT and CDR2 YYREEE (reference sequence). V was clipped by 4 bases and J by 6 bases; unmatched bases: 5. The CDR3 spans 15 residues. Here the CDR3 reads CASSKRTGGDEKLFF. The CDR3 DNA follows: TGTGCCAGCAGCAAACGGACAGGGGGCGATGAAAAACTGTTTTTT.

The chain couples TRBV14 to TRBJ2-1, with TRBD2 matching over 8 bases. The CDR3 has 15 residues. CDR1 and CDR2 from the germline V gene are SGHDN and FVKESK. The trim removed 2 bases at V and 6 bases at J, leaving 6 bases unmatched. For the CDR3, the DNA is TGTGCCAGCAGCCAATCCGGGACTAGAACCAATGAGCAGTTCTTC. This encodes CASSQSGTRTNEQFF.

This clone came up once. The J gene is TRBJ2-1, the V gene TRBV4-1; 11 bases are shared with TRBD2. The ends lost 4 bases at V and 0 bases at J; junction bases unmatched: 11. CDR3 length: 19 amino acids. From germline, CDR1 is MGHRA and CDR2 YSYEKL. The DNA of the CDR3 is TGCGCCAGCAGCCCATTGGGACTAGCGGACACCAGCTCCTACAATGAGCAGTTCTTC. This gives the protein CASSPLGLADTSSYNEQFF.

This clone turned up a few times. The chain has TRBV18 and TRBJ2-6, with 9 bases aligning to TRBD1. Trimming cost V 3 bases and J 2 bases; bases outside gene matches: 8. This CDR3 region has 18 residues. Germline loops: CDR1 KGHSH, CDR2 LQKENI. The CDR3 loop reads CASSPQQGAKTGANVLTF. CDR3 nucleotides: TGTGCCAGCTCACCGCAACAGGGGGCAAAGACTGGGGCCAACGTCCTGACTTTC.